Below are 17 T cell receptor beta chains sequenced from a single sample in a study of regulatory T cells in long-lasting Graves disease. For TCR beta, libraries came from iRepertoire HTBI primers and Arm-PCR of CDR3 regions. TCRdb processed the multiplex PCR reads anew with MiXCR; each CDR3 protein has one entry. The data show under 400,000 distinct CDR3 sequences, around 17% seen once. The time point denotes: newly diagnosed GD, antithyroid drugs for less than 3 months. RNA from PBMCs was the source of the TCR library. The same data also contributed to another study, on T cells in Graves' hyperthyroidism and ophthalmopathy.

This material consisted of peripheral blood mononuclear cells (PBMCs), taken at new diagnosis, from a patient treated with antithyroid drugs. The receptors were gathered from a man aged 40-55 years with Graves disease.

This clonotype has ten or more counts. The rearrangement links TRBV5-1 to TRBJ2-7; a possible D gene is TRBD1 (6 bases). Looked up from germline, CDR1 is SGHRS and CDR2 is YFSETQ. There are 14 residues in the CDR3. With 2 bases removed from V and 7 bases from J, the gap between germline ends came to 16 bases. The CDR3 nucleotides read TGCGCCAGCAGCTTACGGACAGATACTGGGGAGCAGTACTTC. Encoded protein: CASSLRTDTGEQYF.

This clonotype was counted between two and nine times. The J gene is TRBJ2-3, the V gene TRBV18; tentative D call: TRBD1 (6 bases). CDR3 length: 14 residues. V lost 5 bases and J lost 4, with 13 bases in between. CDR1 and CDR2 from the germline V gene are KGHSH and LQKENI. In DNA form, the CDR3 reads TGTGCCAGCTCAAAACCAGGGGTCCCAGATACGCAGTATTTT. Encoded protein: CASSKPGVPDTQYF.

This clonotype was detected a few times. The rearrangement links TRBV28 to TRBJ1-4; D not resolved. Germline assignment: CDR1 MDHEN and CDR2 SYDVKM. The CDR3 runs 14 residues. The germline V and J ends were trimmed by 5 bases and 8 bases, with 15 bases remaining between them. CDR3 sequence (DNA): TGTGCCAGCAGTCTTGGACCCAACGAAGAAAAACTGTTTTTT. It specifies CASSLGPNEEKLFF. Together with reference TRBV28 and TRBJ1-4, the CDR3 gives the full variable domain: DVKVTQSSRYLVKRTGEKVFLECVQDMDHENMFWYRQDPGLGLRLIYFSYDVKMKEKGDIPEGYSVSREKKERFSLILESASTNQTSMYLCASSLGPNEEKLFFGSGTQLSVL.

This clonotype was picked up many times. The V and J genes are TRBV7-9 and TRBJ2-6; D might be TRBD1 (5 bases). The V end was cut by 5 bases, the J end by 5 bases, with 13 bases between. There are 15 residues in the CDR3. Germline V gives CDR1 SEHNR, CDR2 FQNEAQ (reference sequence). CDR3 amino acids: CASSPDSGWANVLTF. CDR3 nucleotide sequence: TGTGCCAGCAGCCCAGACAGTGGCTGGGCCAACGTCCTGACTTTC.

In this sample, this clonotype turned up many times. V is TRBV28 and J is TRBJ2-3; D may be TRBD2 (5 bases). Germline V gives CDR1 MDHEN, CDR2 SYDVKM. The CDR3 is 14 residues long. The germline V and J ends were trimmed by 5 bases and 0 bases, with 9 bases remaining between them. CDR3 loop: CASSIGGSTDTQYF. The DNA for the CDR3 is TGTGCCAGCAGTATCGGAGGAAGCACAGATACGCAGTATTTT.

This clonotype was seen a handful of times. The genes are TRBV7-9 and TRBJ2-1; no reliable D call. Germline assignment: CDR1 SEHNR and CDR2 FQNEAQ (reference sequence). The CDR3 length is 13 residues. V was cut by 0 bases and J by 6 bases, with 6 bases left in between. This chain's CDR3 is CASSLAAPNEQFF. The CDR3 bases are TGTGCCAGCAGCTTAGCGGCGCCCAATGAGCAGTTCTTC.

The sample holds many counts of this clonotype. The chain has TRBV5-4 and TRBJ1-2, with TRBD1 identical over 12 bases. CDR1 is SGHNT, CDR2 YYREEE, per germline (reference sequence). CDR3 length equals 14 residues. V shed 0 bases and J 8 bases; nucleotides not matched to a gene: 2. The CDR3 nucleotides read TGTGCCAGCAGCTTGGCCGGGACAGGGGGCGGCTACACCTTC. Translation: CASSLAGTGGGYTF.

The chain carries TRBV15 and TRBJ2-2; D may correspond to TRBD1 or TRBD2 (5 bases each). The CDR3 is 14 amino acids. Trimming took off 5 bases at V and 8 bases at J, with 15 bases between the two ends. Per the germline V gene, CDR1 is LNHNV and CDR2 is YYDKDF (reference sequence). The CDR3 coding sequence is TGTGCCACCAGCGGGACCAGGGCGGCTGGGGAGCTGTTTTTT. Translated: CATSGTRAAGELFF.

This clonotype was counted at least ten times. The gene calls are TRBV4-1 and TRBJ1-1, with D hard to call. The germline gives CDR1 MGHRA, CDR2 YSYEKL. This CDR3 comprises 14 residues. The V gene lost 3 bases and the J gene lost 0 bases, with 8 bases spanning the gap. CDR3 region: CASSQMAVNTEAFF. The CDR3, as DNA: TGCGCCAGCAGCCAGATGGCAGTGAACACTGAAGCTTTCTTT.

This clonotype was counted ten times or more. This sequence joins TRBV28 and TRBJ2-5; no reliable D call. The germline gives CDR1 MDHEN, CDR2 SYDVKM. The CDR3 loop spans 14 amino acids. V lost 1 base and J lost 0, with 6 bases in between. The CDR3 protein is CASSLFTNQETQYF. Written as DNA, the CDR3 is TGTGCCAGCAGTTTATTTACTAACCAAGAGACCCAGTACTTC.

This clonotype was seen many times. The V and J genes are TRBV6-5 and TRBJ2-3, with D perhaps matching TRBD2 (6 bases). CDR3 length: 14 amino acids. Germline V gene data show CDR1 as MNHEY and CDR2 as SVGAGI. The V gene lost 1 base and the J gene lost 4 bases, with 9 bases spanning the gap. The CDR3 DNA follows: TGTGCCAGCAGTTACTTAACGGGAGCAGATACGCAGTATTTT. It encodes CASSYLTGADTQYF.

This clonotype was counted at least ten times. This chain connects TRBV18 to TRBJ2-1; D is ambiguous. The V gene's germline CDR1 is KGHSH and CDR2 LQKENI. The V gene lost 3 bases and the J gene lost 4 bases, with 10 bases spanning the gap. The CDR3 runs to 14 residues. CDR3 DNA: TGTGCCAGCTCACCTGTGCCAGCTTACAATGAGCAGTTCTTC. This sequence encodes CASSPVPAYNEQFF.

In this sample, this clonotype turned up a few times. V usage is TRBV24-1 and J usage is TRBJ2-3; 13 bases match TRBD2. CDR3 length: 16 residues. Losses at the gene ends were 4 bases for V and 1 base for J; bases not matched to a gene: 1. Per germline, CDR1 KGHDR and CDR2 SFDVKD. The CDR3 nucleotides are TGTGCCACCAGTGAAACTAGCGGGGGGGGCACAGATACGCAGTATTTT. Residues: CATSETSGGGTDTQYF.

The table lists this clonotype with a few counts. V gene TRBV5-4 combines with J gene TRBJ1-6; a possible D gene is TRBD1 (6 bases). The CDR3 consists of 17 residues. CDR1 and CDR2 (germline): SGHNT, YYREEE (reference sequence). Trimming cost V 5 bases and J 3 bases, with 18 bases left between them. The CDR3 DNA follows: TGTGCCAGCAGTACTGGAGGGGGTCGTTTCTATAATTCACCCCTCCACTTT. This sequence encodes CASSTGGGRFYNSPLHF.

This clonotype showed up many times. J is TRBJ2-7 and V is TRBV18; 13 bases are shared with TRBD2. Germline-derived CDR1 and CDR2 are KGHSH and LQKENI. With 4 bases clipped from V and 0 bases from J, the junction kept 6 bases outside the gene matches. This CDR3 is 17 amino acids long. The chain's CDR3 is CASSQPGLAGASYEQYF. In DNA form, the CDR3 reads TGTGCCAGCTCACAGCCTGGACTAGCGGGGGCCTCCTACGAGCAGTACTTC.

There are many counts of this clonotype. The genes are TRBV5-1 and TRBJ2-5, with TRBD1 matching over 12 bases. The junction had 8 bases not matched to a gene; V was cut back by 3 bases and J by 5 bases. From germline, CDR1 is SGHRS and CDR2 YFSETQ. The CDR3 loop spans 16 amino acids. The CDR3 DNA follows: TGCGCCAGCAGCTCCACGGGACAGGGGGCGAGGGAGACCCAGTACTTC. Its protein product is CASSSTGQGARETQYF.

This clonotype has at least ten counts. The gene calls are TRBV6-5 and TRBJ1-5; D gene uncertain. There are 12 residues in the CDR3. Trimming shortened V by 2 bases and J by 7 bases, and 6 bases separated the two germline ends. CDR1 MNHEY and CDR2 SVGAGI come from the germline V gene. CDR3 residues: CASSYVGQPQHF. The CDR3 bases are TGTGCCAGCAGTTACGTGGGGCAGCCCCAGCATTTT.